The subject of this entry is one T cell receptor beta chain. Authors' processing steps: How many nucleated cells were present was estimated from reference gene primer amplification. The table came from immunoSEQ multiplex PCR; TCRdb's copy has only in-frame clones and leaves some out. That table is the source of V, J and clone size, and D and trimming were worked out from the DNA. The table lists more than 35,000 clones, 75% to 90% of them singletons. This specimen belongs to a study of blood T cell repertoires in COVID-19. Study-wide context: COVID-19 samples collected from the United States, Italy and Spain covered acute and convalescent phases. Nucleic acid was either cDNA or gDNA, and it came from T cells, B-cell-depleted T cells, or PBMCs.

The CDR3 runs to 12 residues. The germline V gene has CDR1 MNHEY and CDR2 SVGAGI. Deletions cut 7 bases from V and 4 bases from J, with 8 bases between. The genes are TRBV6-5 and TRBJ2-1; no definite D call. This sequence was found in a man aged 60-69 years with acute or convalescent COVID-19. The sample was peripheral blood. The CDR3 bases are TGTGCCAGCACCTCCCCTTACAATGAGCAGTTCTTC. Amino acids: CASTSPYNEQFF.